This is a list of T cell receptor beta chains from one sample in a study of blood T cell repertoires in COVID-19. Only in-frame clones appear in the TCRdb table, and some are missing; sequencing was by immunoSEQ multiplex PCR. Of 90,000 to 120,000 clones in the sample, about 88% were seen once. The sequencing sample was made of peripheral blood. The receptors here all came from a human donor in a cohort sampled during active COVID-19. Both conserved end residues are part of each CDR3. A D gene is named only where the DNA matches it firmly. Rows may omit the clone size; those that give it use once, few, many or a size class.

TRBJ1-2	-	TRBV4-2	-	TGTGCCAGCAGCCAAGGACAATACTATGGCTACACCTTC	CASSQGQYYGYTF
TRBJ2-3	few	TRBV5-4	TRBD2	TGTGCCAGCAGCTTGGGCGGGGGGCCGGATACGCAGTATTTT	CASSLGGGPDTQYF
TRBJ2-7	-	TRBV9	-	TGTGCCAGCAGCGTAGGGCTAGCCAGCTACGAGCAGTACTTC	CASSVGLASYEQYF
TRBJ2-1	few	TRBV6-1	TRBD2	TGTGCCAGCAGTGAAACGGCTCTAGCGGGGTACAATGAGCAGTTCTTC	CASSETALAGYNEQFF
TRBJ2-1	-	TRBV6-5	-	TGTGCCAGCAGGCCTCCCGGGAGAATATTCACGTTCTTC	CASRPPGRIFTFF
TRBJ1-2	-	TRBV27	-	TGTGCCAGCTCCACGGGGTTGCGGACTAACTATGGCTACACCTTC	CASSTGLRTNYGYTF
TRBJ2-5	-	TRBV19	TRBD2	TGTGCCAGTAGTATTCGGGGGGACCAAGAGACCCAGTACTTC	CASSIRGDQETQYF
TRBJ1-1	-	TRBV12-5	-	TGTGCTAGTGGAGGAGGGAACACTGAAGCTTTCTTT	CASGGGNTEAFF
TRBJ2-1	-	TRBV9	TRBD1	TGTGCCAGCAGCCCGACAGGGGCCGAGAATGAGCAGTTCTTC	CASSPTGAENEQFF
TRBJ1-1	-	TRBV28	-	TGTGCCAGCAGTTTCCAGGGCTTCATGAACACTGAAGCTTTCTTT	CASSFQGFMNTEAFF
TRBJ1-1	-	TRBV7-9	TRBD1	TGTGCCAGCAGCTTAGCCCCCTCGACAGGGCCGAGGGAAGCTTTCTTT	CASSLAPSTGPREAFF
TRBJ1-1	-	TRBV6-5	-	TGTGCCAGCAGTCTCGGGACATTGAACACTGAAGCTTTCTTT	CASSLGTLNTEAFF
TRBJ1-2	-	TRBV5-4	-	TGTGCCAGCAGCTTGGCCGGGGGGAACGCCTATGGCTACACCTTC	CASSLAGGNAYGYTF
TRBJ1-6	-	TRBV12-3/TRBV12-4	-	TGTGCCAGCAGTTTCGGGGGTAATTCACCCCTCCACTTT	CASSFGGNSPLHF
TRBJ1-1	-	TRBV6-1	TRBD1	TGTGCCAGCAGTGAACCCCGGACAGGCCCTGCCACTGAAGCTTTCTTT	CASSEPRTGPATEAFF
TRBJ2-7	-	TRBV7-9	TRBD1	TGTGCCAGCAGCTTTACCGACAGGGCGCACTACGAGCAGTACTTC	CASSFTDRAHYEQYF
TRBJ2-1	-	TRBV18	TRBD2	TGTGCCAGCTCACCTTGGACTAGCGGGAGGGAGTACAATGAGCAGTTCTTC	CASSPWTSGREYNEQFF
TRBJ2-5	-	TRBV2	-	TGTGCGATCAATGTCCAGGAGACCCAGTACTTC	CAINVQETQYF
TRBJ2-1	-	TRBV27	-	TGTGCCAGCAGGCCTGGGGGAGGCCGGAATGAGCAGTTCTTC	CASRPGGGRNEQFF
TRBJ1-6	-	TRBV19	TRBD1	TGTGCCAGTAGTACCCGGGACAGGGTTCGGTCACCCCTCCACTTT	CASSTRDRVRSPLHF
TRBJ1-5	-	TRBV27	-	TGTGCCAGCAGTTGGTCAGGGTTAGGCAATCAGCCCCAGCATTTT	CASSWSGLGNQPQHF
TRBJ1-1	-	TRBV6-5	TRBD1	TGTGCCAGCAGGCTAACGGGACAGATGAACACTGAAGCTTTCTTT	CASRLTGQMNTEAFF
TRBJ2-3	-	TRBV30	TRBD2	TGTGCCTGGAGTTTAGCGGGCACGCTGGCAGATACGCAGTATTTT	CAWSLAGTLADTQYF
TRBJ2-6	-	TRBV5-1	TRBD1	TGCGCCAGCAGCTTGGGACAGGGGGCGGCTGGGGCCAACGTCCTGACTTTC	CASSLGQGAAGANVLTF
TRBJ2-1	-	TRBV5-1	TRBD2	TGCGCCAGCTACCCTAGCGGCTCCTACAATGAGCAGTTCTTC	CASYPSGSYNEQFF
TRBJ1-3	-	TRBV3-1/TRBV3-2	-	TGTGCCAGCAGCCAAGCCACTCAATTCCGGGGACTTGGAAACACCATATATTTT	CASSQATQFRGLGNTIYF
TRBJ1-5	-	TRBV28	-	TGTGCCAGCAGTTTGTTCCGGGGAGGGGATCAGCCCCAGCATTTT	CASSLFRGGDQPQHF
TRBJ2-7	-	TRBV5-4	-	TGTGCCAGCAGCTTACCCGGTAGCCACGAGCAGTACTTC	CASSLPGSHEQYF
TRBJ1-1	-	TRBV5-5	TRBD1	TGTGCCAGCAGCTTACTTGGACAGGGGGTTATCACTGAAGCTTTCTTT	CASSLLGQGVITEAFF
TRBJ1-1	-	TRBV9	TRBD1	TGTGCCAGCAGCGTAGAGTTCGGGACAGGGAACACTGAAGCTTTCTTT	CASSVEFGTGNTEAFF